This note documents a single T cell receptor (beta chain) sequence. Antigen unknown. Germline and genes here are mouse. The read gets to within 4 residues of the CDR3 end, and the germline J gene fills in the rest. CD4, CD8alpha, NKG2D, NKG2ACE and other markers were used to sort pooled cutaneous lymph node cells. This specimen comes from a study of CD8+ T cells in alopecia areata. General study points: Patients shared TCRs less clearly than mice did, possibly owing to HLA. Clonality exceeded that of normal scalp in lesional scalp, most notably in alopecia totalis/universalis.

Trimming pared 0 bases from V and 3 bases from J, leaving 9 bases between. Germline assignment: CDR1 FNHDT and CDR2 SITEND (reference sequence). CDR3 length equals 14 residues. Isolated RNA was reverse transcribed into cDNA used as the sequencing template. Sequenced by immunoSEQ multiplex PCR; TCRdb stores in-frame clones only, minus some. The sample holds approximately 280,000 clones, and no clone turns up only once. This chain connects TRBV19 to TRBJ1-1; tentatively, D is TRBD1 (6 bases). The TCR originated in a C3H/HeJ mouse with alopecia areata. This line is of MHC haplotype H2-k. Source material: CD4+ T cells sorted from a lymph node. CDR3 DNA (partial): TGTGCCAGCAGTATAGCAGGGGATGACACA. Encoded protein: CASSIAGDDT. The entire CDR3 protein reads CASSIAGDDTEVFF.